This paragraph covers one T cell receptor (beta chain) sequence. In the original workflow: Amplified reference gene primers provided the basis for estimating nucleated cell counts. The method was immunoSEQ multiplex PCR; TCRdb's version includes in-frame clones alone and lacks a portion of them. V and J calls plus clone size are reproduced from that table; the DNA served to infer D and trimming. This table has 60,000 to 85,000 clones, 88% appearing once. These data originate in a study of blood T cell repertoires in COVID-19. Study-level background: COVID-19 samples from acute and convalescent phases originated in the United States, Italy and Spain. From T cells, B-cell-depleted T cells, or PBMCs came the material, which was cDNA or gDNA.

This CDR3 has 13 amino acids. Germline CDR1 SGHRS, CDR2 YFSETQ. Trimming took off 4 bases at V and 3 bases at J, with 8 bases between the two ends. The rearrangement joins TRBV5-1 to TRBJ2-1; D not resolved. The clonotype was recovered from a woman over 75 with active or convalescent COVID-19. The sample was peripheral blood. In DNA, the CDR3 is TGCGCCAGCAGCCTCGACAACTACAATGAGCAGTTCTTC. The encoded protein is CASSLDNYNEQFF.